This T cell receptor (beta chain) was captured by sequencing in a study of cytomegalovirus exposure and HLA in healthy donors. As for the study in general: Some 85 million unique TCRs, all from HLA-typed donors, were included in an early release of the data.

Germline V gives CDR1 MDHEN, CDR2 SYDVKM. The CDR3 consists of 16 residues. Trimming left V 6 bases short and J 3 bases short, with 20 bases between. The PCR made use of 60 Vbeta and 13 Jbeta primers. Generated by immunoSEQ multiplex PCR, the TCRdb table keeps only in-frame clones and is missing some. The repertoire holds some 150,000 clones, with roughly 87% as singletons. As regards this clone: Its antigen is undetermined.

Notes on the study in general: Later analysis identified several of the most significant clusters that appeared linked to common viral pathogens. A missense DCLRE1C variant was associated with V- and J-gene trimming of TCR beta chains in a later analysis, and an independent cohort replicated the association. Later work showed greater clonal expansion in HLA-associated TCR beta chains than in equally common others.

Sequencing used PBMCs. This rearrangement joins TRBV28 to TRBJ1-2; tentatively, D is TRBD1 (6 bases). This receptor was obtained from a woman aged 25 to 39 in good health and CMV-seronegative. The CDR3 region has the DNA TGTGCCAGCAGGACAGGTTTCCCCTGGGACGACTATGGCTACACCTTC. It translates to CASRTGFPWDDYGYTF.